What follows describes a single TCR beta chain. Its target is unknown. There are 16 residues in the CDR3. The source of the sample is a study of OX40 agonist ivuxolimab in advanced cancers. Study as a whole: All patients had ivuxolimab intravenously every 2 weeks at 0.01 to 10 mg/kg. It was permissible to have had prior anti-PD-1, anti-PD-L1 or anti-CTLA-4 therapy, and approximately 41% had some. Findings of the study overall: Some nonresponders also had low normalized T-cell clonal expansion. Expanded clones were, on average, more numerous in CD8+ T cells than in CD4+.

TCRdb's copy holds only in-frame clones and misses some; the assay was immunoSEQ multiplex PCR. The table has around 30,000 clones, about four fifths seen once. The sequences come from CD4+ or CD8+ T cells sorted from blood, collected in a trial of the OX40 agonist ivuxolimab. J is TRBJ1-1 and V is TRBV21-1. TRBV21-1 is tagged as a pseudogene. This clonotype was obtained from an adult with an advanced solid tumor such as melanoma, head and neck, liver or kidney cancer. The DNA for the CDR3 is TGTGCCAGCAGTGGCTCCGGCTACACAATTCGCACTGAAGCTTTCTTT. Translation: CASSGSGYTIRTEAFF.